Below, 32 T cell receptor beta chains from the same sample are listed, as sequenced in a study of radiation and T cells in renal cell carcinoma (dated by TCRdb to the early 2020s). The receptor library was made with the immunoSEQ multiplex PCR assay. Held by TCRdb, this immuneACCESS table contains in-frame sequences only and omits some clones. Under half of the omission traces to an unresolved V gene where checked; the cause of the rest is unknown. The sample table lists approximately 12,000 clones, about 65% of them with a count of one. Roughly 19% of the sample is in the top ten clones. The time point label, read with the paper, signifies: tumor resected at nephrectomy. The meaning of the sample's treatment or condition label: treatment-naive control, cytoreductive nephrectomy. Source: tumor tissue, taken from a patient whose treatment was nephrectomy without radiotherapy. These receptors were collected from an elderly woman with renal cell carcinoma.

This clone qualifies as medium-sized (0.01 to 0.1%). The chain couples TRBV19 to TRBJ2-1; 8 bases align to TRBD1. The germline CDR1 and CDR2 sequences are LNHDA and SQIVND (reference sequence). V was pared by 5 bases and J by 2 bases, with 5 bases of the junction left unmatched. The CDR3 loop spans 15 amino acids. The DNA of the CDR3 is TGTGCCAGTAGTTCCCAGGGGGCCACCTACAATGAGCAGTTCTTC. Translated: CASSSQGATYNEQFF.

V gene TRBV7-3 combines with J gene TRBJ1-6; maybe TRBD1 (5 bases). Looked up from germline, CDR1 is SGHTA and CDR2 is FQGTGA. The ends were cut back, 4 bases at V and 9 bases at J, with 16 bases in the middle. This CDR3 comprises 15 residues. CDR3 DNA sequence: TGTGCCAGCAGCTACATCGGGGGGGACGGTTCACCCCTCCACTTT. This codes for CASSYIGGDGSPLHF.

V usage is TRBV7-6 and J usage is TRBJ1-4, with D perhaps matching TRBD1 (5 bases). V lost 5 bases, J lost 3 bases, and 13 bases lay in between. The CDR3 loop spans 15 amino acids. Germline lookup yields CDR1 SGHVS and CDR2 FNYEAQ. CDR3 residues: CASSLRQTSNEKLFF. Here the CDR3 DNA reads TGTGCCAGCAGCCTCCGACAGACGTCTAATGAAAAACTGTTTTTT. The whole variable domain, remainder taken from reference TRBV7-6 and TRBJ1-4, is GAGVSQSPRYKVTKRGQDVALRCDPISGHVSLYWYRQALGQGPEFLTYFNYEAQQDKSGLPNDRFSAERPEGSISTLTIQRTEQRDSAMYRCASSLRQTSNEKLFFGSGTQLSVL.

This chain connects TRBV5-5 to TRBJ2-7; no clear D gene. This CDR3 contains 15 residues. The V gene's germline CDR1 is SGHKS and CDR2 YYEKEE (reference sequence). V was clipped by 0 bases and J by 2 bases, with 12 bases between them. CDR3 coding DNA: TGTGCCAGCAGCTTGGCCCAGGCTCCAGCCTACGAGCAGTACGTC. Residues: CASSLAQAPAYEQYV.

The V and J genes are TRBV4-3 and TRBJ2-2; TRBD1 aligns across 9 bases. Per the germline V gene, CDR1 is LGHNA and CDR2 is YSLEER. Trimming removed 3 bases from V and 7 bases from J; junction bases left unmatched: 9. The CDR3 has 16 residues. Here the CDR3 DNA reads TGCGCCAGCAGCCATCTAGGGACAGGGTCGTACGGGGAGCTGTTTTTT. Amino acids: CASSHLGTGSYGELFF.

The V and J genes are TRBV19 and TRBJ2-3; D may be TRBD1 (5 bases). The CDR3 has 14 amino acids. V dropped 3 bases and J dropped 4 bases, with 11 bases sitting between them. Germline V lookup: CDR1 LNHDA, CDR2 SQIVND (reference sequence). CDR3 in amino acids: CASSIKGPADTQYF. Written as DNA, the CDR3 is TGTGCCAGTAGTATTAAGGGGCCGGCAGATACGCAGTATTTT.

This clone was seen a handful of times. The rearrangement links TRBV29-1 to TRBJ2-6; no definite D call. Between the trimmed V and J ends, which lost 1 base and 4 bases, there was a span of 8 bases. The CDR3 is made up of 14 amino acids. The germline CDR1 and CDR2 sequences are SQVTM and ANQGSEA. Here the CDR3 DNA reads TGCAGCGTTGAAGGGGGTAACGGGGCCAACGTCCTGACTTTC. Protein sequence: CSVEGGNGANVLTF.

This clone was counted only a few times. The rearrangement joins TRBV11-2 to TRBJ2-3; D is undetermined. From germline, CDR1 is SGHAT and CDR2 FQNNGV. V lost 0 bases and J 3 bases, leaving 4 bases between the germline ends. The CDR3 is made up of 13 amino acids. The CDR3 is CASSLEVTDTQYF. The DNA of the CDR3 is TGTGCCAGCAGCTTAGAAGTAACAGATACGCAGTATTTT.

The chain carries TRBV11-2 and TRBJ1-6; 7 bases line up with TRBD1. Germline V gene sequence: CDR1 SGHAT, CDR2 FQNNGV. The CDR3 loop spans 16 amino acids. After removal of 2 bases from V and 8 bases from J, the junction contained 9 bases not matched to a gene. The CDR3 sequence is CASSLTPGQKDSPLHF. The CDR3 DNA reads as TGTGCCAGCAGCTTAACTCCGGGACAGAAGGATTCACCCCTCCACTTT.

This clone was seen a single time. V gene TRBV6-1 combines with J gene TRBJ2-5; 7 nucleotides align to TRBD1. Near its end, the DNA agrees better with TRBJ2-7, so the J call may be wrong. This CDR3 has 16 amino acids. Germline-derived CDR1 and CDR2 are MNHNS and SASEGT. The CDR3 nucleotides read TGTGCCAGCAGTGGGATGACAGGGCTCGTATCCTACGAGCAGTACTTC. It encodes CASSGMTGLVSYEQYF.

This clone was observed a handful of times. V and J are TRBV4-3 and TRBJ1-2; 8 bases fit TRBD1. There are 15 residues in the CDR3. Germline loops: CDR1 LGHNA, CDR2 YSLEER. After removal of 4 bases from V and 8 bases from J, the junction contained 12 bases not matched to a gene. The CDR3, as DNA: TGCGCCAGCAGCCCATACGGACAGGGAGGAGAGGGCTACACCTTC. Translation: CASSPYGQGGEGYTF.

The chain recombines TRBV18 with TRBJ2-3; 10 nucleotides line up with TRBD2. Per germline, CDR1 KGHSH and CDR2 LQKENI. The junction had 13 bases not matched to a gene; V was cut back by 2 bases and J by 5 bases. This CDR3 is 18 amino acids long. CDR3 amino acids: CASSPWASGGRAGDTQYF. Here the CDR3 DNA reads TGTGCCAGCTCACCATGGGCTAGCGGGGGCCGTGCCGGAGATACGCAGTATTTT.

This chain joins TRBV2 and TRBJ1-4; 7 bases line up with TRBD1. The V gene end was trimmed by 6 bases and the J gene end by 4 bases; junction bases not matched to a gene: 2. This CDR3 is 13 amino acids long. The V gene's germline CDR1 is SNHLY and CDR2 FYNNEI. The DNA for the CDR3 is TGTGCCAGCAGGGGACAGTATAATGAAAAACTGTTTTTT. This sequence encodes CASRGQYNEKLFF. Full variable domain (outside the CDR3, taken from reference TRBV2 and TRBJ1-4): EPEVTQTPSHQVTQMGQEVILRCVPISNHLYFYWYRQILGQKVEFLVSFYNNEISEKSEIFDDQFSVERPDGSNFTLKIRSTKLEDSAMYFCASRGQYNEKLFFGSGTQLSVL.

The V call is TRBV6-5, the J call TRBJ1-6; D not certain. Trimming took 5 bases from V and 0 from J, leaving 2 bases between them. Germline CDR1 is MNHEY and CDR2 is SVGAGI. The CDR3 spans 13 residues. In DNA form, the CDR3 reads TGTGCCAGCAGTAGCTCCTATAATTCACCCCTCCACTTT. It translates to CASSSSYNSPLHF.

In nucleotides, the CDR3 is TGCGCCAGCAGCTTGATTGACAGGGGAGAATGGCAGCCCCAGCATTTT. It codes for CASSLIDRGEWQPQHF. The chain has TRBV5-1 and TRBJ1-5; 8 bases agree with TRBD1. Germline CDR1 and CDR2: SGHRS and YFSETQ. Losses at the gene ends were 1 base for V and 7 bases for J; bases not matched to a gene: 10. There are 16 residues in the CDR3.

The J gene is TRBJ2-1, the V gene TRBV18, with D tentatively TRBD2 (7 bases). Between the trimmed V and J ends, which lost 2 bases and 0 bases, there was a span of 11 bases. CDR1 is KGHSH, CDR2 LQKENI, per germline. The CDR3 runs 16 residues. In nucleotides, the CDR3 is TGTGCCAGCTCACCAACGGGGGGCGCCTCCTACAATGAGCAGTTCTTC. As protein: CASSPTGGASYNEQFF.

This chain links TRBV7-9 with TRBJ1-3; 7 bases fit TRBD1. The J segment lost 4 bases and the V segment lost 4 bases, leaving 7 bases of the junction unmatched. The CDR3 covers 15 residues. Germline CDR1 SEHNR, CDR2 FQNEAQ (reference sequence). The CDR3 region has the DNA TGTGCCAGCAGCTCAGTAGGGGGCGAAGGAAACACCATATATTTT. Translation: CASSSVGGEGNTIYF.

The rearrangement links TRBV14 to TRBJ2-1, with D maybe TRBD2 (6 bases). This CDR3 comprises 14 residues. Per germline, CDR1 SGHDN and CDR2 FVKESK. Trimming removed 1 base at V and 5 bases at J, with 9 bases between. CDR3 DNA: TGTGCCAGCAGCCAAGGTGGAGGGGACAATGAGCAGTTCTTC. It yields the protein CASSQGGGDNEQFF. Looking up the rest from reference TRBV14 and TRBJ2-1 gives the full variable domain: EAGVTQFPSHSVIEKGQTVTLRCDPISGHDNLYWYRRVMGKEIKFLLHFVKESKQDESGMPNNRFLAERTGGTYSTLKVQPAELEDSGVYFCASSQGGGDNEQFFGPGTRLTVL.

The J gene is TRBJ1-3, the V gene TRBV2; D gene unclear. V dropped 6 bases and J dropped 5 bases, with 8 bases sitting between them. The length of the CDR3 is 12 residues. Germline CDR1 is SNHLY and CDR2 is FYNNEI. The CDR3 loop reads CASRETRNTIYF. As DNA, the CDR3 is TGTGCCAGCAGGGAAACAAGAAACACCATATATTTT.

The chain uses TRBV6-5 and TRBJ1-3; D unresolved. The CDR3 sequence is 14 residues long. V was shortened by 4 bases and J by 2 bases, with 9 bases between the two germline ends. Germline V lookup: CDR1 MNHEY, CDR2 SVGAGI. CDR3: CASSSPAAGNTIYF. In nucleotides, the CDR3 is TGTGCCAGCAGTTCCCCGGCAGCTGGAAACACCATATATTTT.

This chain connects TRBV5-1 to TRBJ1-5; 7 bases are shared with TRBD1. CDR1 is SGHRS and CDR2 is YFSETQ in the germline V gene. V lost 0 bases and J lost 2; bases outside the gene matches: 2. The CDR3 contains 15 residues. Here the CDR3 DNA reads TGCGCCAGCAGCTTGGCAGGGGGTGGCAATCAGCCCCAGCATTTT. This sequence encodes CASSLAGGGNQPQHF.

The rearrangement joins TRBV7-9 to TRBJ1-4; TRBD1 is a possible D gene (5 bases). The CDR3 runs 14 residues. The germline V gene has CDR1 SEHNR and CDR2 FQNEAQ (reference sequence). V lost 5 bases, J lost 8 bases, and 15 bases lay in between. The chain's CDR3 is CASSQGNQGEKLFF. CDR3 nucleotides: TGTGCCAGCAGCCAAGGGAATCAGGGCGAAAAACTGTTTTTT.

This chain links TRBV29-1 with TRBJ1-1; TRBD1 aligns across 11 bases. J lost 2 bases, V lost 7 bases, and 6 bases had no gene match. Per the germline V gene, CDR1 is SQVTM and CDR2 is ANQGSEA. CDR3 length equals 14 residues. CDR3 nucleotide sequence: TGCAGCGGGCAAAGGACAGGGGGCAACACTGAAGCTTTCTTT. Translating gives CSGQRTGGNTEAFF.

V usage is TRBV9 and J usage is TRBJ1-1; no firm D call. The CDR3 covers 15 residues. Per the germline V gene, CDR1 is SGDLS and CDR2 is YYNGEE. With 4 bases removed from V and 4 bases from J, the gap between germline ends came to 17 bases. CDR3 in DNA: TGTGCCAGCAGCTCCAGCGGACGGCCGAGCACTGAAGCTTTCTTT. Its protein product is CASSSSGRPSTEAFF.

In this sample, this clone turned up once. V is TRBV29-1 and J is TRBJ2-5; D remains unclear. Trimming removed 3 bases at V and 4 bases at J, with 3 bases between. Germline values: CDR1 SQVTM, CDR2 ANQGSEA. The CDR3 totals 10 residues. This chain's CDR3 is CSVEGETQYF. The CDR3 region has the DNA TGCAGCGTTGAGGGAGAGACCCAGTACTTC.

The table lists this clone with a count of one. V gene TRBV5-1 combines with J gene TRBJ2-5, with TRBD2 matching over 11 bases. CDR1 is SGHRS and CDR2 is YFSETQ in the germline V gene. V gave up 1 base and J gave up 5 bases; unmatched junction bases: 7. The CDR3 has 16 residues. In nucleotides, the CDR3 is TGCGCCAGCAGCTTGAGTAGCGGGGGGGCCGGGGAGACCCAGTACTTC. This encodes CASSLSSGGAGETQYF. The whole variable domain, filled in from reference TRBV5-1 and TRBJ2-5, reads KAGVTQTPRYLIKTRGQQVTLSCSPISGHRSVSWYQQTPGQGLQFLFEYFSETQRNKGNFPGRFSGRQFSNSRSEMNVSTLELGDSALYLCASSLSSGGAGETQYFGPGTRLLVL.

The rearrangement links TRBV2 to TRBJ1-4; TRBD1 matches 8 bases. The CDR3 is 15 residues long. CDR1 is SNHLY, CDR2 FYNNEI, per germline. V lost 6 bases and J lost 0; bases outside the gene matches: 3. CDR3 nucleotide sequence: TGTGCCAGCAGACTACAGGGGGCAACTAATGAAAAACTGTTTTTT. It codes for CASRLQGATNEKLFF.

This chain connects TRBV29-1 to TRBJ1-4; D may be TRBD1 (5 bases). Germline V gives CDR1 SQVTM, CDR2 ANQGSEA. There are 11 residues in the CDR3. Trimming cost V 6 bases and J 8 bases, with 10 bases left between them. The CDR3 protein is CSVLRGEKLFF. The CDR3 DNA reads TGCAGCGTCTTGAGGGGAGAAAAACTGTTTTTT.

This chain connects TRBV29-1 to TRBJ2-3, with D perhaps matching TRBD1 (7 bases). Germline V gene data show CDR1 as SQVTM and CDR2 as ANQGSEA. The V gene lost 7 bases and the J gene lost 6 bases, with 14 bases spanning the gap. This CDR3 contains 12 residues. The CDR3 DNA reads TGCAGCGGGAAGGCAGGGGGGGATACGCAGTATTTT. Residues: CSGKAGGDTQYF.

This chain uses TRBV9 with TRBJ1-2; TRBD1 matches 7 bases. In germline, CDR1 is SGDLS, CDR2 YYNGEE. The CDR3 has 15 residues. With V trimmed by 3 bases and J by 0 bases, 5 bases remained unmatched. The CDR3 sequence: CASSGYRGTNYGYTF. The CDR3 DNA reads TGTGCCAGCAGCGGATACAGGGGAACTAACTATGGCTACACCTTC. The whole variable domain, remainder taken from reference TRBV9 and TRBJ1-2, is DSGVTQTPKHLITATGQRVTLRCSPRSGDLSVYWYQQSLDQGLQFLIQYYNGEERAKGNILERFSAQQFPDLHSELNLSSLELGDSALYFCASSGYRGTNYGYTFGSGTRLTVV.

This chain links TRBV18 with TRBJ1-2; perhaps TRBD1 as D (5 bases). The CDR3 is made up of 11 amino acids. Germline CDR1 is KGHSH and CDR2 is LQKENI. Deletions cut 2 bases from V and 8 bases from J, with 6 bases between. CDR3 DNA sequence: TGTGCCAGCTCACCAGGGGACGGCTACACCTTC. This gives the protein CASSPGDGYTF.

A few counts support this clone. V and J are TRBV4-1 and TRBJ1-2; 9 bases are shared with TRBD1. V shed 3 bases and J 7 bases; nucleotides not matched to a gene: 12. The length of the CDR3 is 16 residues. Germline CDR1 and CDR2: MGHRA and YSYEKL. CDR3 in DNA: TGCGCCAGCAGCCACGAGTCCCGGGACAGGGTTGGTGGCTACACCTTC. The encoded protein is CASSHESRDRVGGYTF.